The rows below give T cell receptor beta chains drawn from one sample of a study of blood T cell repertoires in COVID-19. Produced via immunoSEQ multiplex PCR; TCRdb's table is partial and in-frame only. The table has approximately 9,600 clones, roughly nine tenths seen once. The specimen sequenced was peripheral blood. The receptor source for this set is a human donor in a cohort sampled during active COVID-19. Each CDR3 is given with its conserved first and last residue. The D gene is left open where the match is weak. Size is stated for part of the rows, as once, few or many counts, or as a class when the clone is expanded.

>.|TRBV4-2|TRBJ2-1|TRBD2
CASSQEGLAGRNEQFF
TGTGCCAGCAGCCAAGAAGGGTTAGCGGGGCGCAATGAGCAGTTCTTC
>few|TRBV19|TRBJ2-7|.
CASSWAWGQIHEQYF
TGTGCCAGTAGTTGGGCCTGGGGCCAGATACACGAGCAGTACTTC
>.|TRBV30|TRBJ2-7|.
CAWSSLGAVDHEQYF
TGTGCCTGGAGTAGCCTAGGGGCGGTGGACCACGAGCAGTACTTC
>.|TRBV7-9|TRBJ2-1|TRBD2
CASSTTGTSSEQFF
TGTGCCAGCAGTACGACCGGGACTAGCAGTGAGCAGTTCTTC
>.|TRBV5-1|TRBJ1-3|TRBD1
CASSLTGFSGNTIYF
TGCGCCAGCAGCCTGACAGGGTTCTCTGGAAACACCATATATTTT
>.|TRBV29-1|TRBJ1-1|.
CSVAAAQGGEAFF
TGCAGCGTTGCGGCAGCCCAAGGAGGTGAAGCTTTCTTT
>.|TRBV10-2|TRBJ2-5|TRBD2
CASKTQLAGQETQYF
TGCGCCAGTAAGACGCAACTAGCGGGGCAGGAGACCCAGTACTTC
>.|TRBV5-4|TRBJ2-5|TRBD2
CASSLSLAVQETQYF
TGTGCCAGCAGCTTGTCTCTAGCGGTACAAGAGACCCAGTACTTC
>once|TRBV19|TRBJ2-1|TRBD1
CATAPGTAQNEQFF
TGTGCCACCGCACCCGGGACAGCTCAAAATGAGCAGTTCTTC
>few|TRBV3-1/TRBV3-2|TRBJ2-1|TRBD1
CASSPLTGQGASFNEQFF
TGTGCCAGCAGCCCTCTTACAGGACAGGGGGCTTCGTTCAATGAGCAGTTCTTC
>once|TRBV5-1|TRBJ2-7|.
CASSLVGEGEQYF
TGCGCCAGCAGCTTGGTGGGTGAGGGCGAGCAGTACTTC